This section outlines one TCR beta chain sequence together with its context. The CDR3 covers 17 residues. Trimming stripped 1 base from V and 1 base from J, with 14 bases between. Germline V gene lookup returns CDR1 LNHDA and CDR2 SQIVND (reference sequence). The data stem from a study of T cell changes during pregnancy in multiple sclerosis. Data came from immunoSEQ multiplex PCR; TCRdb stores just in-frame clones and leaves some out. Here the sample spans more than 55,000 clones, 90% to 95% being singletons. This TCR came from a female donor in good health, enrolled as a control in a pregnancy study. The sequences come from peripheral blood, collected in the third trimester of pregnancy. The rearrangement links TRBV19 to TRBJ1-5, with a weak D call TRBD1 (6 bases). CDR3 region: CASSIGARGSSNQPQHF. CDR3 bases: TGTGCCAGTAGTATAGGGGCCAGGGGTTCCAGCAATCAGCCCCAGCATTTT.